One sample yielded the 10 T cell receptor beta chains listed below, sequenced in a study of graft-versus-host responses after intestinal transplantation. Using immunoSEQ multiplex PCR, the repertoire was profiled, and TCRdb retains in-frame clones only, with some absent. The sample records 40,000 or so clones, about 92% being singletons. Sample: PBMCs, taken approximately 100 weeks after intestinal transplantation. These receptors were taken from a human patient who received an intestinal transplant, so some T cells may come from the graft donor.

This sequence joins TRBV19 and TRBJ2-7, with 9 bases matching TRBD1. The CDR3 contains 15 residues. Germline V gene sequence: CDR1 LNHDA, CDR2 SQIVND (reference sequence). Unmatched junction bases numbered 9, after V lost 6 bases and J lost 3 bases. This chain's CDR3 is CASSWGLTGGYEQYF. The CDR3 nucleotides are TGTGCCAGTAGCTGGGGGCTGACAGGGGGCTACGAGCAGTACTTC.

This clone was counted once. The chain has TRBV5-1 and TRBJ2-3, with unresolved D. There are 13 residues in the CDR3. V was trimmed by 0 bases and J by 5 bases, leaving 7 bases between them. In germline, CDR1 is SGHRS, CDR2 YFSETQ. CDR3 in DNA: TGCGCCAGCAGCTTGGAGGGCTTAGATACGCAGTATTTT. This gives the protein CASSLEGLDTQYF.

The chain couples TRBV19 to TRBJ2-3, with D hard to call. There are 16 residues in the CDR3. V was clipped by 6 bases and J by 0 bases, with 16 bases between them. CDR1 and CDR2 from the germline V gene are LNHDA and SQIVND (reference sequence). The CDR3 region has the DNA TGTGCCAGTAGCCGGATACACACCGCTAGCACAGATACGCAGTATTTT. Its translation: CASSRIHTASTDTQYF. The whole variable domain, remainder taken from reference TRBV19 and TRBJ2-3, is DGGITQSPKYLFRKEGQNVTLSCEQNLNHDAMYWYRQDPGQGLRLIYYSQIVNDFQKGDIAEGYSVSREKKESFPLTVTSAQKNPTAFYLCASSRIHTASTDTQYFGPGTRLTVL.

The V and J genes are TRBV9 and TRBJ2-1, with 11 bases that match TRBD2. CDR1 and CDR2 (germline): SGDLS, YYNGEE. The CDR3 length is 13 residues. Trimming removed 4 bases from V and 9 bases from J; junction bases left unmatched: 3. CDR3 in amino acids: CASSLGTSGEQFF. DNA of the CDR3: TGTGCCAGCAGCCTAGGGACTAGCGGTGAGCAGTTCTTC.

On this clone: Mismatch with germline at one junction end may stem from a read error. The chain recombines TRBV28 with TRBJ2-3, with TRBD2 matching 16 bases. The CDR3 is 18 amino acids. Per germline, CDR1 MDHEN and CDR2 SYDVKM. The CDR3 loop reads CASTPGLAGGSSRDTQYF. As DNA, the CDR3 is TGTGCCAGCACTCCGGGACTAGCGGGAGGGAGCAGCAGAGATACGCAGTATTTT.

The chain combines TRBV4-1 with TRBJ2-4; maybe TRBD2 (6 bases). V shed 0 bases and J shed 8 bases, with 14 bases lying between them. This CDR3 spans 15 amino acids. Germline values: CDR1 MGHRA, CDR2 YSYEKL. The chain's CDR3 is CASSQDRGFGDIQYF. The CDR3 nucleotides are TGCGCCAGCAGCCAAGACCGGGGGTTCGGAGACATTCAGTACTTC.

This clone was seen just once. V is TRBV9 and J is TRBJ1-6, with D hard to call. Between the trimmed V and J ends, which lost 2 bases and 0 bases, there was a span of 6 bases. The CDR3 is 15 residues long. Germline V gives CDR1 SGDLS, CDR2 YYNGEE. The CDR3 sequence is CASSVQSSYNSPLHF. The CDR3 nucleotides are TGTGCCAGCAGCGTGCAGAGCTCCTATAATTCACCCCTCCACTTT.

The chain combines TRBV7-3 with TRBJ2-7; tentatively, D is TRBD2 (6 bases). The V end lost 0 bases, the J end lost 7 bases, and 7 bases lay between the germline ends. Germline lookup yields CDR1 SGHTA and CDR2 FQGTGA. This CDR3 spans 12 amino acids. As DNA, the CDR3 is TGTGCCAGCAGCTTAACTGGGGGGGAGCAGTACTTC. Its translation is CASSLTGGEQYF.

The chain recombines TRBV7-9 with TRBJ1-2, with a tentative D call TRBD1 (5 bases). The CDR3 is 16 residues long. V was shortened by 6 bases and J by 4 bases, with 21 bases between the two germline ends. CDR1 SEHNR and CDR2 FQNEAQ come from the germline V gene (reference sequence). The CDR3 DNA reads TGTGCCAGCAGGCGGGCAGGGCGACTGCTTTTCTATGGCTACACCTTC. Translated, it gives CASRRAGRLLFYGYTF.

V gene TRBV6-4 combines with J gene TRBJ1-1; D possibly corresponds to TRBD1 (5 bases). The V gene's germline CDR1 is MRHNA and CDR2 SNTAGT. CDR3 length: 13 amino acids. V gave up 3 bases and J gave up 2 bases, with 7 bases separating them. CDR3 protein: CASSERDNTEAFF. CDR3 DNA: TGTGCCAGCAGTGAACGGGACAACACTGAAGCTTTCTTT.